This T cell receptor (beta chain) was profiled in a study of cytomegalovirus exposure and HLA in healthy donors. Findings and caveats of the study: Confirmation in vitro established that three CMV-associated chains were specific for CMV antigens.

Germline-derived CDR1 and CDR2 are MDHEN and SYDVKM. A total of 15 residues make up the CDR3, ends included. Comments on this clone: What it recognizes is unknown. The DNA is left out, because the CDR3 cannot be placed on it with certainty; the CDR3 is given as TCRdb lists it.

Amplification used 60 Vbeta primers and 13 Jbeta primers. TCRdb's table, derived via immunoSEQ multiplex PCR, lists solely in-frame clones and lacks some. Of some 170,000 clones listed, roughly 76% were seen once; the top ten hold 4.9%. The chain combines TRBV28 with TRBJ1-2; the table's D call, TRBD1, has no DNA check behind it. The origin of this receptor is a woman under 30 in good health and CMV-seropositive. Sequencing was done on a sample of PBMCs. CDR3 region: CASSTSGQGTYGYTF.